The 28 T cell receptor beta chains below all came from one sample that was sequenced in a study of T cell responses to AZD1222 COVID-19 vaccine. Method: immunoSEQ multiplex PCR; TCRdb's copy keeps in-frame clones and lacks some. Of around 180,000 clones listed, more than 75% were seen once; the top ten hold around 2.5%. The material sequenced was peripheral blood, taken on day 0 of MenACWY control vaccination. Source of these receptors: an adult in good health.

This chain joins TRBV24-1 and TRBJ2-7, with D perhaps assigned TRBD1 or TRBD2 (5 bases each). V was pared by 5 bases and J by 5 bases, with 15 bases between. CDR1 and CDR2 (germline): KGHDR, SFDVKD. CDR3 length: 14 amino acids. The CDR3: CATSAPDGANEQYF. The CDR3 DNA reads TGTGCCACCAGTGCCCCGGACGGGGCCAACGAGCAGTACTTC.

V usage is TRBV27 and J usage is TRBJ1-1; D remains ambiguous. Trimming stripped 0 bases from V and 5 bases from J, with 7 bases between. The CDR3 has 13 amino acids. Germline values: CDR1 MNHEY, CDR2 SMNVEV (reference sequence). The CDR3 spells CASSLSRGTEAFF. In DNA form, the CDR3 reads TGTGCCAGCAGTTTATCTCGCGGGACTGAAGCTTTCTTT.

V usage is TRBV6-2 or TRBV6-3 and J usage is TRBJ1-4, with a tentative D call TRBD1 (5 bases). The ends were cut back, 2 bases at V and 6 bases at J, with 13 bases in the middle. Germline loops: CDR1 MNHEY, CDR2 SVGEGT. The CDR3 has 15 residues. The CDR3 region is CASSYSGREDEKLFF. For the CDR3, the DNA is TGTGCCAGCAGTTACAGCGGCAGGGAAGATGAAAAACTGTTTTTT.

The chain links TRBV4-2 to TRBJ2-7; no clear D. Trimming removed 4 bases from V and 7 bases from J, with 14 bases in between. The V gene's germline CDR1 is LGHNA and CDR2 YNFKEQ. This CDR3 comprises 13 residues. The CDR3 spells CASSPPSSEEQYF. Here the CDR3 DNA reads TGTGCCAGCAGCCCCCCCTCGTCTGAGGAGCAGTACTTC.

Of note for this clone: Other nucleotide sequences from this sample produce the same CDR3. This chain connects TRBV27 to TRBJ2-5, with no clear D. The CDR3 totals 11 residues. The germline CDR1 and CDR2 sequences are MNHEY and SMNVEV (reference sequence). Trimming left V 2 bases short and J 4 bases short, with 2 bases between. The DNA for the CDR3 is TGTGCCAGCAGTTTAGGAGAGACCCAGTACTTC. Protein sequence: CASSLGETQYF.

This chain links TRBV9 with TRBJ2-3; D possibly corresponds to TRBD1 (5 bases). Germline V gene lookup returns CDR1 SGDLS and CDR2 YYNGEE. The V gene lost 2 bases and the J gene lost 4 bases, with 11 bases spanning the gap. This CDR3 is built from 14 residues. CDR3 region: CASSVTGAPDTQYF. CDR3 nucleotide sequence: TGTGCCAGCAGCGTTACAGGTGCCCCAGATACGCAGTATTTT.

V usage is TRBV28 and J usage is TRBJ2-4; 8 nucleotides line up with TRBD2. Germline V gives CDR1 MDHEN, CDR2 SYDVKM. The CDR3 contains 12 residues. V shed 6 bases, J shed 9 bases, and the junction held 4 bases outside the gene matches. As DNA, the CDR3 is TGTGCCAGCAGCCTAGCGGGTACCATTCAGTACTTC. Its protein is CASSLAGTIQYF.

V is TRBV2 and J is TRBJ2-7, with 8 bases matching TRBD1. The CDR3 runs 15 residues. Germline-derived CDR1 and CDR2 are SNHLY and FYNNEI. The V segment lost 6 bases and the J segment 7 bases; nucleotides outside the gene matches: 14. CDR3 in DNA: TGTGCCAGCAGCGGCCCGGGACAGGAAACTACGGAGCAGTACTTC. It encodes CASSGPGQETTEQYF.

The V gene is TRBV15, the J gene TRBJ2-7, with TRBD2 matching 7 bases. The CDR3 extends over 15 amino acids. From germline, CDR1 is LNHNV and CDR2 YYDKDF (reference sequence). Trimming removed 4 bases from V and 2 bases from J; junction bases left unmatched: 8. CDR3 bases: TGTGCCACCAGCACGCCGAGCGGGAAGGCCTACGAGCAGTACTTC. This translates into CATSTPSGKAYEQYF.

This clone was seen once. The genes are TRBV7-9 and TRBJ2-7; 10 bases agree with TRBD2. The trim removed 2 bases at V and 3 bases at J, leaving 1 base unmatched. Germline CDR1 is SEHNR and CDR2 is FQNEAQ (reference sequence). CDR3 length: 14 residues. The DNA for the CDR3 is TGTGCCAGCAGCTTATTAGCGGGAGGCTACGAGCAGTACTTC. It codes for CASSLLAGGYEQYF.

The J gene is TRBJ2-2, the V gene TRBV11-3, with D hard to call. Germline V gives CDR1 SGHNT, CDR2 YENEEA. The CDR3 loop spans 12 amino acids. V lost 4 bases and J 3 bases, leaving 3 bases between the germline ends. The CDR3 DNA reads as TGTGCCAGCAGCTGGTACACCGGGGAGCTGTTTTTT. It is translated as CASSWYTGELFF.

This chain connects TRBV28 to TRBJ1-1; D unresolved. The germline V gene has CDR1 MDHEN and CDR2 SYDVKM. The CDR3 covers 15 residues. V lost 5 bases to trimming and J lost 1 base, with 14 bases between them. CDR3 residues: CASSLMPSQNTEAFF. CDR3 nucleotide sequence: TGTGCCAGCAGTCTTATGCCCAGCCAGAACACTGAAGCTTTCTTT. Based on the CDR3 plus reference TRBV28 and TRBJ1-1, the full variable domain is DVKVTQSSRYLVKRTGEKVFLECVQDMDHENMFWYRQDPGLGLRLIYFSYDVKMKEKGDIPEGYSVSREKKERFSLILESASTNQTSMYLCASSLMPSQNTEAFFGQGTRLTVV.

This clone was recorded once. This chain links TRBV9 with TRBJ1-4, with 8 positions matching TRBD1. The CDR3 has 15 amino acids. Trimming cost V 3 bases and J 6 bases; bases outside gene matches: 7. The germline gives CDR1 SGDLS, CDR2 YYNGEE. The CDR3 region has the DNA TGTGCCAGCAGCGCCATGACAGGGGCCGATGAAAAACTGTTTTTT. Translating gives CASSAMTGADEKLFF.

The CDR3 bases are TGTGCCAGCTCACCCACGGGGCATACTGAAGCTTTCTTT. It yields the protein CASSPTGHTEAFF. The gene calls are TRBV18 and TRBJ1-1; tentatively, D is TRBD1 (5 bases). Germline values: CDR1 KGHSH, CDR2 LQKENI. V lost 3 bases, J lost 5 bases, and 10 bases lay in between. The CDR3 runs to 13 residues.

The chain combines TRBV7-2 with TRBJ1-4; TRBD1 matches 9 bases. Germline trimming cut 5 bases from V and 0 bases from J; bases unmatched to any gene: 7. This CDR3 is built from 17 residues. Germline values: CDR1 SGHTA, CDR2 FQGNSA. CDR3 protein: CASSQDRGVTTNEKLFF. DNA of the CDR3: TGTGCCAGCAGCCAAGACAGGGGGGTTACAACTAATGAAAAACTGTTTTTT.

The chain's CDR3 is CASSLAGGELFF. CDR3 DNA sequence: TGTGCCAGCAGCTTAGCTGGCGGGGAGCTGTTTTTT. The V and J genes are TRBV7-6 and TRBJ2-2; D gene unclear. CDR1 and CDR2 from the germline V gene are SGHVS and FNYEAQ. V lost 0 bases and J 7 bases, leaving 3 bases between the germline ends. The CDR3 is 12 amino acids.

The chain couples TRBV18 to TRBJ1-1; no firm D call. The CDR3 sequence is 17 residues long. Germline CDR1 and CDR2: KGHSH and LQKENI. Trimming removed 1 base at V and 0 bases at J, with 15 bases between. The CDR3 loop is CASSPRRTEYLNTEAFF. CDR3 bases: TGTGCCAGCTCACCACGGAGAACCGAGTACTTGAACACTGAAGCTTTCTTT.

In this sample, this clone turned up once. V usage is TRBV24-1 and J usage is TRBJ2-1, with no clear D. The CDR3 is 11 residues long. Germline V lookup: CDR1 KGHDR, CDR2 SFDVKD. Trimming took 5 bases from V and 5 from J, leaving 3 bases between them. The CDR3 reads CATSGDNEQFF. CDR3 sequence (DNA): TGTGCCACCAGTGGTGACAATGAGCAGTTCTTC.

V and J are TRBV6-4 and TRBJ1-2, with TRBD1 matching over 9 bases. The CDR3 length is 16 residues. Germline CDR1 MRHNA, CDR2 SNTAGT. Trimming at V came to 9 bases and at J to 5 bases, leaving 16 bases not matched to a gene. The CDR3 nucleotides are TGTGCCAGTAATCGAAGCTACAGGGGGCTCCCGTATGGCTACACCTTC. Translated: CASNRSYRGLPYGYTF.

V gene TRBV3-1 (or the pseudogene TRBV3-2) combines with J gene TRBJ2-5; 9 bases fit TRBD1. The V gene end was trimmed by 3 bases and the J gene end by 2 bases; junction bases not matched to a gene: 7. Germline V gives CDR1 LGHDT, CDR2 YNNKEL (reference sequence). This CDR3 region has 16 residues. The CDR3 here is CASSQGQGGGQETQYF. The CDR3 DNA is TGTGCCAGCAGCCAGGGACAGGGAGGCGGTCAAGAGACCCAGTACTTC.

The chain couples TRBV3-1 (or the pseudogene TRBV3-2) to TRBJ1-5; D is uncertain. Germline lookup yields CDR1 LGHDT and CDR2 YNNKEL (reference sequence). Trimming removed 0 bases at V and 4 bases at J, with 10 bases between. The CDR3 is made up of 15 amino acids. The CDR3 loop reads CASSQDMGNNQPQHF. In DNA, the CDR3 is TGTGCCAGCAGCCAAGACATGGGGAATAATCAGCCCCAGCATTTT.

The rearrangement links TRBV5-1 to TRBJ2-5; 11 bases align to TRBD2. The CDR3 consists of 17 residues. Trimming cost V 3 bases and J 2 bases; bases outside gene matches: 9. Germline CDR1 SGHRS, CDR2 YFSETQ. The CDR3 DNA reads as TGCGCCAGCAGCTCGGTGATGACTAGCGGGGTACAAGAGACCCAGTACTTC. The encoded protein is CASSSVMTSGVQETQYF.

This rearrangement joins TRBV9 to TRBJ1-2, with D perhaps matching TRBD1 (6 bases). V lost 0 bases, J lost 7 bases, and 10 bases lay in between. Germline lookup yields CDR1 SGDLS and CDR2 YYNGEE. The CDR3 extends over 13 amino acids. DNA for the CDR3: TGTGCCAGCAGCGTAGAGAGAGGGGGTGGCTACACCTTC. Amino acids: CASSVERGGGYTF.

This chain links TRBV7-9 with TRBJ2-1; 9 nucleotides line up with TRBD1. The CDR3 spans 15 residues. Germline-derived CDR1 and CDR2 are SEHNR and FQNEAQ (reference sequence). J gave up 7 bases and V 3 bases, and 7 bases lay outside the gene matches. CDR3 sequence reads: CASSLHRGRGNEQFF. The CDR3 bases are TGTGCCAGCAGCTTGCACAGGGGGCGAGGAAATGAGCAGTTCTTC.

V is TRBV7-2 and J is TRBJ1-1; 7 bases agree with TRBD1. Germline CDR1 reads SGHTA; CDR2 reads FQGNSA. The junction had 9 bases not matched to a gene; V was cut back by 5 bases and J by 3 bases. CDR3 length equals 15 residues. The CDR3 region is CASSVEGGADTEAFF. Written as DNA, the CDR3 is TGTGCCAGCAGCGTAGAAGGGGGCGCAGACACTGAAGCTTTCTTT.

The CDR3 here is CASSVKSSGSYNEQFF. In nucleotides, the CDR3 is TGTGCCAGCAGCGTAAAATCCAGCGGTTCCTACAATGAGCAGTTCTTC. The chain carries TRBV9 and TRBJ2-1, with a tentative D call TRBD2 (5 bases). Germline assignment: CDR1 SGDLS and CDR2 YYNGEE. The CDR3 extends over 16 amino acids. Between the trimmed V and J ends, which lost 1 base and 1 base, there was a span of 12 bases.

The rearrangement uses TRBV25-1 and TRBJ2-7; D remains ambiguous. CDR3 length: 14 residues. V was cut by 6 bases and J by 1 base, with 13 bases left in between. The germline gives CDR1 MGHDK, CDR2 SYGVNS. CDR3 nucleotides: TGTGCCAGCAGGGACGAGGAACTTTCCTACGAGCAGTACTTC. This encodes CASRDEELSYEQYF.

This clone was found once. V gene TRBV7-8 combines with J gene TRBJ2-4, with D hard to call. Germline V gives CDR1 SGHVS, CDR2 FQNEAQ. V lost 5 bases, J lost 7 bases, and 18 bases lay in between. This CDR3 contains 15 residues. The CDR3 coding sequence is TGTGCCAGCAGCAAATCTAGGATGGCACGGAACATTCAGTACTTC. It specifies CASSKSRMARNIQYF.